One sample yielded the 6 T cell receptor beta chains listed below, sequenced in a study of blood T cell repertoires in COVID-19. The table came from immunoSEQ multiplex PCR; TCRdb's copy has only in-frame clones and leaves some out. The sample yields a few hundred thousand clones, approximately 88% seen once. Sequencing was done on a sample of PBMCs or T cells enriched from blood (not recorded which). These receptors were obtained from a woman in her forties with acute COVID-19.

In DNA form, the CDR3 reads TGCGCCAGCAGTCAATCCCAAGAACGGGACGGGACAGGCAGCTCTGGAAACACCATATATTTT. Protein sequence: CASSQSQERDGTGSSGNTIYF. V is TRBV23-1 and J is TRBJ1-3, with 8 bases identical to TRBD1. TRBV23-1 is an ORF, with its function uncertain. This CDR3 is 21 amino acids long. The V and J ends lost 0 bases and 0 bases, in that order; junction bases with no gene match: 16.

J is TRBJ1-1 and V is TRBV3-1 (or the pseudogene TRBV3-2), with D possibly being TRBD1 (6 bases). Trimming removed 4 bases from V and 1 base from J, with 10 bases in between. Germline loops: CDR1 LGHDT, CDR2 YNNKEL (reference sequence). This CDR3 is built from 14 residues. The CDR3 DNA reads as TGTGCCAGCAGCCGCGACAGGCCGAACACTGAAGCTTTCTTT. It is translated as CASSRDRPNTEAFF.

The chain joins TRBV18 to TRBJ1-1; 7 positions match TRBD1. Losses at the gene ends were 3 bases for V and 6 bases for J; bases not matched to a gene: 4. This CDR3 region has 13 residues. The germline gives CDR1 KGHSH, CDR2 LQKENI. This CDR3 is CASSPTGDSEAFF. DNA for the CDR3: TGTGCCAGCTCACCCACAGGGGACTCTGAAGCTTTCTTT. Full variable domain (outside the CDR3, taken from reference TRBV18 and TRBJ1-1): NAGVMQNPRHLVRRRGQEARLRCSPMKGHSHVYWYRQLPEEGLKFMVYLQKENIIDESGMPKERFSAEFPKEGPSILRIQQVVRGDSAAYFCASSPTGDSEAFFGQGTRLTVV.

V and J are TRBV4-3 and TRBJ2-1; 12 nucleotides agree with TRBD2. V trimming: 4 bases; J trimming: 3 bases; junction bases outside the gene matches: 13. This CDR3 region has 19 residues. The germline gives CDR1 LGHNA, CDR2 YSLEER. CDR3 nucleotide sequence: TGCGCCAGCAGCCCTCCCGGGTCTAGCGGGAGGGCCCTCTACAATGAGCAGTTCTTC. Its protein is CASSPPGSSGRALYNEQFF.

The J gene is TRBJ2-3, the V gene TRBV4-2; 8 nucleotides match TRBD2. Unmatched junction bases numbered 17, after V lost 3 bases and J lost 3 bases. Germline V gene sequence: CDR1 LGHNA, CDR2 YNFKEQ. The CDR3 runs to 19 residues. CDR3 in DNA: TGTGCCAGCAGCCAGTCGTCTCTAGCGGGCATTGGGGGGACAGATACGCAGTATTTT. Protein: CASSQSSLAGIGGTDTQYF.

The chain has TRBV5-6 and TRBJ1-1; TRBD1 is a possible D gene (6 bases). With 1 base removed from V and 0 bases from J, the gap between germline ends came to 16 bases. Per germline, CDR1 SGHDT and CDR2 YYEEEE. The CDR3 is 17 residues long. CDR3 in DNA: TGTGCCAGCAGCTTGAGAACAGGGCCCAAAATGAACACTGAAGCTTTCTTT. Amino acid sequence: CASSLRTGPKMNTEAFF.